What follows are 15 T cell receptor beta chains derived from one specimen sequenced in a study of blood T cell repertoires in COVID-19 (dated by TCRdb to 2019 to 2021). Receptors were amplified or captured by the immunoSEQ multiplex PCR assay. Here the immuneACCESS table is served through TCRdb, limited to in-frame sequences with V and J called. Missing clones are a known gap in these copies; in checked studies unresolved V genes cover under half, and the rest lacks a known reason. For this sample there are approximately 170,000 clones; over 75% appear just once. 6.5% to 7.5% of the sample goes to the ten largest clones. Material for sequencing was peripheral blood. These receptors came from a man at least 80 years old with COVID-19, enrolled during active disease.

The V and J genes are TRBV5-1 and TRBJ2-2, with D perhaps matching TRBD1 (5 bases). Per the germline V gene, CDR1 is SGHRS and CDR2 is YFSETQ. The CDR3 extends over 16 amino acids. V lost 3 bases and J lost 6, with 18 bases in between. The CDR3 loop reads CASSSRARAVSGELFF. The CDR3 nucleotides read TGCGCCAGCAGCTCTAGGGCCAGGGCCGTCTCCGGGGAGCTGTTTTTT.

This chain joins TRBV10-3 and TRBJ1-4, with D uncertain. Germline assignment: CDR1 ENHRY and CDR2 SYGVKD. CDR3 size: 13 residues. Trimming removed 10 bases from V and 2 bases from J, with 11 bases in between. In nucleotides, the CDR3 is TGTGCCACCTTGGAGGGTACTAATGAAAAACTGTTTTTT. Translation: CATLEGTNEKLFF.

The gene calls are TRBV21-1 and TRBJ2-7; the D call in the table, TRBD1, was not verified against the DNA. TRBV21-1 is designated a pseudogene. This CDR3 region has 13 residues. This chain's CDR3 is CASSDGQRYEQYF. Here the CDR3 DNA reads TGTGCCAGCAGCGACGGACAGCGCTACGAGCAGTACTTC.

The chain is built from TRBV7-2 and TRBJ2-5; 9 bases map to TRBD2. Looked up from germline, CDR1 is SGHTA and CDR2 is FQGNSA. The CDR3 extends over 15 amino acids. Trimming cost V 3 bases and J 2 bases; bases outside gene matches: 4. The CDR3 bases are TGTGCCAGCAGCTTGGGACTAGCAGTTCAAGAGACCCAGTACTTC. The encoded protein is CASSLGLAVQETQYF.

The J gene is TRBJ2-7, the V gene TRBV2; D not resolved. V lost 8 bases, J lost 2 bases, and 13 bases lay in between. Germline V gives CDR1 SNHLY, CDR2 FYNNEI. This CDR3 comprises 13 residues. CDR3 bases: TGTGCCAGCCGCGGCAGTGCAGCCTACGAGCAGTACTTC. Amino acids: CASRGSAAYEQYF.

CDR3 sequence: CAISERGSGEQYF. The CDR3 DNA sequence: TGTGCCATCAGTGAGCGGGGGTCCGGCGAGCAGTACTTC. The chain uses TRBV10-3 and TRBJ2-7, with D possibly TRBD2 on 6 matching bases. V shed 2 bases and J shed 6 bases, with 11 bases lying between them. Germline V gene sequence: CDR1 ENHRY, CDR2 SYGVKD. The CDR3 length is 13 residues.

This chain joins TRBV6-5 and TRBJ1-5; D is possibly TRBD1 (6 bases). Between the trimmed V and J ends, which lost 5 bases and 3 bases, there was a span of 11 bases. Germline-derived CDR1 and CDR2 are MNHEY and SVGAGI. The length of the CDR3 is 14 residues. The CDR3 protein is CASSRTAINQPQHF. As DNA, the CDR3 is TGTGCCAGCAGTAGGACAGCCATCAATCAGCCCCAGCATTTT.

This chain uses TRBV19 with TRBJ2-3; D is uncertain. Deletions cut 3 bases from V and 7 bases from J, with 11 bases between. CDR1 is LNHDA, CDR2 SQIVND, per germline (reference sequence). CDR3 length: 13 residues. The CDR3 reads CASSIGVAYTQYF. For the CDR3, the DNA is TGTGCCAGTAGTATCGGTGTCGCCTATACGCAGTATTTT.

In its sample, this clone was seen once. V usage is TRBV19 and J usage is TRBJ2-1; D is undetermined. Trimming cost V 2 bases and J 4 bases, with 12 bases left between them. CDR1 is LNHDA, CDR2 SQIVND, per germline (reference sequence). This CDR3 contains 15 residues. As DNA, the CDR3 is TGTGCCAGTAGTATACGGTTGACTTTATACAATGAGCAGTTCTTC. It codes for CASSIRLTLYNEQFF.

This clone was detected a few times. CDR3 sequence: CASSLLGTGSGYTF. In DNA form, the CDR3 reads TGCGCCAGCAGCTTGTTGGGGACAGGGAGCGGCTACACCTTC. The rearrangement joins TRBV5-1 to TRBJ1-2; 9 bases line up with TRBD1. There are 14 residues in the CDR3. The V and J ends lost 1 base and 8 bases, in that order; junction bases with no gene match: 6. Germline loops: CDR1 SGHRS, CDR2 YFSETQ.

This clone was counted once. This chain joins TRBV19 and TRBJ2-2; TRBD1 matches 7 bases. V dropped 4 bases and J dropped 4; count of bases not matched to a gene: 3. The CDR3 is made up of 14 amino acids. Germline V lookup: CDR1 LNHDA, CDR2 SQIVND (reference sequence). The CDR3 sequence is CASSNPGGTGELFF. The CDR3, as DNA: TGTGCCAGTAGTAACCCAGGGGGCACCGGGGAGCTGTTTTTT. Full variable domain (remainder filled in from reference TRBV19 and TRBJ2-2): DGGITQSPKYLFRKEGQNVTLSCEQNLNHDAMYWYRQDPGQGLRLIYYSQIVNDFQKGDIAEGYSVSREKKESFPLTVTSAQKNPTAFYLCASSNPGGTGELFFGEGSRLTVL.

The chain uses TRBV7-9 and TRBJ1-2, with 7 bases identical to TRBD1. The CDR3 covers 13 residues. From germline, CDR1 is SEHNR and CDR2 FQNEAQ (reference sequence). V lost 3 bases to trimming and J lost 6 bases; unmatched junction nucleotides: 4. The DNA for the CDR3 is TGTGCCAGCAGCTTCGACAGGGCCGATGGCTACACCTTC. Amino acids: CASSFDRADGYTF.

This chain joins TRBV5-1 and TRBJ2-7, with 8 bases lining up with TRBD1. The CDR3 contains 15 residues. J lost 4 bases, V lost 4 bases, and 10 bases had no gene match. Germline CDR1 is SGHRS and CDR2 is YFSETQ. CDR3 region: CASSPPGTGGYEQYF. CDR3 DNA: TGCGCCAGCAGCCCCCCCGGGACAGGAGGATACGAGCAGTACTTC.

This chain connects TRBV6-6 to TRBJ2-3; TRBD2 aligns across 11 bases. With 6 bases clipped from V and 6 bases from J, the junction kept 8 bases outside the gene matches. Germline lookup yields CDR1 MNHNY and CDR2 SVGAGI (reference sequence). This CDR3 is built from 15 residues. DNA of the CDR3: TGTGCCAGCAGCCCACTAGCGGGGGCTTCGGATACGCAGTATTTT. Residues: CASSPLAGASDTQYF.

This CDR3 reads CASSETLSVSDEQFF. The CDR3 nucleotides read TGTGCCAGCAGTGAAACTCTTTCGGTTAGCGATGAGCAGTTCTTC. V gene TRBV2 combines with J gene TRBJ2-1; TRBD2 is a possible D gene (5 bases). CDR3 length: 15 amino acids. Trimming took 2 bases from V and 8 from J, leaving 16 bases between them. Germline assignment: CDR1 SNHLY and CDR2 FYNNEI. Full variable domain (rest looked up from reference TRBV2 and TRBJ2-1): EPEVTQTPSHQVTQMGQEVILRCVPISNHLYFYWYRQILGQKVEFLVSFYNNEISEKSEIFDDQFSVERPDGSNFTLKIRSTKLEDSAMYFCASSETLSVSDEQFFGPGTRLTVL.